Presented here are 18 T cell receptor beta chains from one specimen sequenced in a study of cytomegalovirus exposure and HLA in healthy donors (dated by TCRdb to about 2017). The library came from the immunoSEQ multiplex PCR assay. A mixture of 60 forward primers for TCR Vbeta segments and 13 reverse primers for TCR Jbeta segments was used in the multiplex PCR. Drawn from immuneACCESS, this table holds only the in-frame rearrangements with V and J called that TCRdb kept. Clones are partly lost; checked studies trace under half to an unresolved V gene and leave the rest unexplained. The sample contains 200,000 to 250,000 clones, approximately 83% of them found a single time. The top ten clonotypes cover 1.3% to 1.5% of the sample. The sample taken for sequencing was PBMCs. The source is a girl under 18 in good health and CMV-seronegative.

The rearrangement joins TRBV2 to TRBJ1-5; unclear D gene. CDR1 and CDR2 from the germline V gene are SNHLY and FYNNEI. The CDR3 runs to 15 residues. V was trimmed by 1 base and J by 5 bases, leaving 12 bases between them. CDR3 sequence: CASSEGEGSYQPQHF. For the CDR3, the DNA is TGTGCCAGCAGTGAAGGGGAGGGCAGCTATCAGCCCCAGCATTTT.

The chain links TRBV4-1 to TRBJ2-5; 7 bases align to TRBD1. Germline values: CDR1 MGHRA, CDR2 YSYEKL. The CDR3 is 13 residues long. V lost 6 bases and J lost 2; bases outside the gene matches: 3. CDR3 bases: TGCGCCAGCAGAGAACAGGGGCAAGAGACCCAGTACTTC. Translated, it gives CASREQGQETQYF.

This clone was seen ten or more times. The chain recombines TRBV5-6 with TRBJ1-1; 7 positions match TRBD1. The germline V gene has CDR1 SGHDT and CDR2 YYEEEE. V lost 1 base to trimming and J lost 4 bases; unmatched junction nucleotides: 4. This CDR3 comprises 14 residues. CDR3 residues: CASSLTGAPTEAFF. The CDR3, as DNA: TGTGCCAGCAGCTTGACAGGGGCGCCCACTGAAGCTTTCTTT.

The rearrangement uses TRBV28 and TRBJ2-7, with TRBD1 matching over 9 bases. The CDR3 runs 15 residues. The V segment lost 5 bases and the J segment 5 bases; nucleotides outside the gene matches: 10. Germline values: CDR1 MDHEN, CDR2 SYDVKM. CDR3 residues: CASSRPGQGRHEQYF. The CDR3 nucleotides read TGTGCCAGCAGTCGGCCGGGACAGGGTAGGCACGAGCAGTACTTC.

The sample holds a few counts of this clone. This chain's CDR3 is CASSRVRGGHEQYF. The DNA of the CDR3 is TGTGCCAGCAGCCGAGTGAGGGGAGGCCACGAGCAGTACTTC. The chain uses TRBV5-4 and TRBJ2-7, with D possibly matching TRBD2 (6 bases). Trimming stripped 4 bases from V and 5 bases from J, with 16 bases between. The CDR3 consists of 14 residues. Per the germline V gene, CDR1 is SGHNT and CDR2 is YYREEE (reference sequence). Variable domain in full (rest from reference TRBV5-4 and TRBJ2-7): ETGVTQSPTHLIKTRGQQVTLRCSSQSGHNTVSWYQQALGQGPQFIFQYYREEENGRGNFPPRFSGLQFPNYSSELNVNALELDDSALYLCASSRVRGGHEQYFGPGTRLTVT.

The CDR3 reads CASSVRGGIADTQYF. The CDR3 DNA follows: TGTGCCAGCAGCGTAAGGGGGGGAATCGCAGATACGCAGTATTTT. The chain employs TRBV9 and TRBJ2-3; the D gene is possibly TRBD2 (7 bases). The CDR3 is made up of 15 amino acids. The V gene's germline CDR1 is SGDLS and CDR2 YYNGEE. The V and J ends lost 1 base and 4 bases respectively, with 13 bases between them.

The chain joins TRBV25-1 to TRBJ1-5; a possible D gene is TRBD1 (5 bases). Trimming took off 3 bases at V and 5 bases at J, with 8 bases between the two ends. Germline CDR1 and CDR2: MGHDK and SYGVNS. The CDR3 extends over 13 amino acids. The CDR3 DNA follows: TGTGCCAGCAGTGACAGGGCGGATCAGCCCCAGCATTTT. Translation gives CASSDRADQPQHF.

The V gene is TRBV6-5, the J gene TRBJ1-2, with D unresolved. This CDR3 spans 14 amino acids. V lost 6 bases to trimming and J lost 4 bases, with 15 bases between them. In germline, CDR1 is MNHEY, CDR2 SVGAGI. The DNA of the CDR3 is TGTGCCAGCAGCTCGGGGTATGCGGGCTATGGCTACACCTTC. Translating gives CASSSGYAGYGYTF.

This clone occurred a few times. The chain combines TRBV28 with TRBJ1-1; D is ambiguous. V lost 1 base, J lost 3 bases, and 3 bases lay in between. Germline CDR1 MDHEN, CDR2 SYDVKM. The CDR3 is 12 amino acids. CDR3 region: CASSLSYTEAFF. CDR3 sequence (DNA): TGTGCCAGCAGTTTATCGTACACTGAAGCTTTCTTT.

This clone was counted once. CDR3 DNA: TGTGCCAGCAGCGTAAGACAGGGGGGACCCTACGAGCAGTACTTC. Its protein is CASSVRQGGPYEQYF. V is TRBV9 and J is TRBJ2-7, with 9 bases fitting TRBD1. CDR3 size: 15 residues. Germline trimming cut 1 base from V and 2 bases from J; bases unmatched to any gene: 4. Germline V gene sequence: CDR1 SGDLS, CDR2 YYNGEE.

The rearrangement links TRBV28 to TRBJ1-5; no clear D gene. Deletions cut 9 bases from V and 4 bases from J, with 13 bases between. The length of the CDR3 is 13 residues. Germline loops: CDR1 MDHEN, CDR2 SYDVKM. CDR3 nucleotides: TGTGCCAGTAAGACGGAGGAGAATCAGCCCCAGCATTTT. Protein: CASKTEENQPQHF.

Here the CDR3 reads CASSPHRGRSYEQYF. CDR3 nucleotide sequence: TGCGCCAGCAGCCCCCACAGGGGGCGTTCCTACGAGCAGTACTTC. The gene calls are TRBV5-1 and TRBJ2-7; TRBD1 aligns across 9 bases. Germline trimming cut 4 bases from V and 1 base from J; bases unmatched to any gene: 6. This CDR3 spans 15 amino acids. CDR1 is SGHRS and CDR2 is YFSETQ in the germline V gene. The variable domain in full, completed from reference TRBV5-1 and TRBJ2-7, reads KAGVTQTPRYLIKTRGQQVTLSCSPISGHRSVSWYQQTPGQGLQFLFEYFSETQRNKGNFPGRFSGRQFSNSRSEMNVSTLELGDSALYLCASSPHRGRSYEQYFGPGTRLTVT.

V gene TRBV9 combines with J gene TRBJ1-3; maybe TRBD1 (5 bases). The CDR3 has 15 amino acids. Germline lookup yields CDR1 SGDLS and CDR2 YYNGEE. Trimming took off 0 bases at V and 0 bases at J, with 7 bases between the two ends. CDR3 loop: CASSVAGDSGNTIYF. The CDR3 region has the DNA TGTGCCAGCAGCGTAGCGGGGGACTCTGGAAACACCATATATTTT.

The chain is built from TRBV7-2 and TRBJ1-2, with TRBD1 matching 8 bases. Germline V CDR1 and CDR2: SGHTA, FQGNSA. The junction had 22 bases not matched to a gene; V was cut back by 0 bases and J by 4 bases. The length of the CDR3 is 21 residues. CDR3 sequence reads: CASSLAFFGAPGQDWRYGYTF. In DNA, the CDR3 is TGTGCCAGCAGCTTAGCTTTCTTCGGTGCCCCGGGACAGGATTGGCGCTATGGCTACACCTTC.

The chain carries TRBV19 and TRBJ2-1; 8 bases agree with TRBD1. The CDR3 spans 17 residues. Germline V gene lookup returns CDR1 LNHDA and CDR2 SQIVND (reference sequence). Unmatched junction bases numbered 6, after V lost 2 bases and J lost 0 bases. CDR3 bases: TGTGCCAGTAGTATATACAACAGGGGGTTCTCCTACAATGAGCAGTTCTTC. This translates into CASSIYNRGFSYNEQFF. Supplemented by reference TRBV19 and TRBJ2-1, the full variable domain reads DGGITQSPKYLFRKEGQNVTLSCEQNLNHDAMYWYRQDPGQGLRLIYYSQIVNDFQKGDIAEGYSVSREKKESFPLTVTSAQKNPTAFYLCASSIYNRGFSYNEQFFGPGTRLTVL.

The chain joins TRBV6-1 to TRBJ1-1; the D gene is possibly TRBD1 (5 bases). The germline V and J ends were trimmed by 8 bases and 8 bases, with 18 bases remaining between them. This CDR3 contains 13 residues. Germline loops: CDR1 MNHNS, CDR2 SASEGT. The CDR3 DNA reads TGTGCCAGCTGGATACAGAGCGGGGACGAAGCTTTCTTT. This translates into CASWIQSGDEAFF.

The V call is TRBV9, the J call TRBJ1-5; D perhaps matches TRBD1 (5 bases). Per the germline V gene, CDR1 is SGDLS and CDR2 is YYNGEE. The V gene lost 4 bases and the J gene lost 6 bases, with 11 bases spanning the gap. The CDR3 totals 13 residues. The CDR3 DNA reads TGTGCCAGCAGCCGGGAGGGGAGTCAGCCCCAGCATTTT. It is translated as CASSREGSQPQHF. Full variable domain (rest looked up from reference TRBV9 and TRBJ1-5): DSGVTQTPKHLITATGQRVTLRCSPRSGDLSVYWYQQSLDQGLQFLIQYYNGEERAKGNILERFSAQQFPDLHSELNLSSLELGDSALYFCASSREGSQPQHFGDGTRLSIL.

The chain carries TRBV6-6 and TRBJ1-5; D gene ambiguous. Per the germline V gene, CDR1 is MNHNY and CDR2 is SVGAGI (reference sequence). The CDR3 is 13 amino acids. V dropped 2 bases and J dropped 9 bases, with 11 bases sitting between them. This chain's CDR3 is CASSYPMTGPQHF. CDR3 nucleotide sequence: TGTGCCAGCAGTTACCCAATGACGGGGCCCCAGCATTTT.